This TCR beta chain was profiled in a study of blood T cell repertoires in COVID-19. V gave up 4 bases and J gave up 5 bases, with 17 bases separating them. Germline CDR1 ENHRY, CDR2 SYGVKD. The CDR3 totals 15 residues. Sequenced by immunoSEQ multiplex PCR; TCRdb stores in-frame clones only, minus some. The sample carries around 94,000 clones, just under 95% recorded once. V and J are TRBV10-3 and TRBJ2-5; D possibly corresponds to TRBD2 (6 bases). Sequencing used peripheral blood. This receptor was taken from a woman aged 45-65 years with COVID-19, enrolled during active disease. The DNA of the CDR3 is TGTGCCATCAGTGCAGACCGGAGGGGCAGGGAGACCCAGTACTTC. Its translation is CAISADRRGRETQYF.